This T cell receptor beta chain was sequenced during a study of early T cells in non-severe SARS-CoV-2 infection. Turning to the study itself: Unsorted whole blood bulk RNA was sequenced, with unpaired chains.

For this clonotype: Its antigen is not identified.

Looked up from germline, CDR1 is GTSNPN and CDR2 is SVGIG (reference sequence). V lost 4 bases and J lost 6, with 13 bases in between. This CDR3 comprises 14 residues. General study results and limits: Private and CD4 specificities were missed by VDJdb matching, skewed to anti-spike CD8.

Individually, cDNA molecules had unique molecular identifiers attached to them. TCRdb reanalysed the 5' RACE reads using MiXCR and keeps one entry per CDR3 protein. Among around 70,000 distinct CDR3 sequences, around a sixth were seen once, and the ten largest hold less than 15%. Specimen: whole blood. The V and J genes are TRBV30 and TRBJ1-6; possible D gene TRBD1, 5 bases. The clonotype was recovered from an adult who was a healthcare worker with PCR-confirmed SARS-CoV-2 infection or an uninfected control (not recorded which). CDR3 amino acids: CAWIRDAVNSPLHF. CDR3 DNA sequence: TGTGCCTGGATTAGGGACGCTGTTAATTCACCCCTCCACTTT.